This T cell receptor beta chain was profiled in a study of T cells in Graves' hyperthyroidism and ophthalmopathy. Broader study findings: Appearing also in blood were most of the thyroid clonotypes expanded above 0.001.

It was considered stable Graves' hyperthyroidism when ophthalmopathy did not progress within 18 months. Patients between 18 and 65 years old had hyperthyroidism, newly diagnosed and lasting under 2 months. Uncontrolled infection, other autoimmune disease, pregnancy or lactation barred patients from enrollment. In its sample, this clonotype was seen a few times. Its matching antigen is unknown. CDR1 is LGHDT and CDR2 is YNNKEL in the germline V gene (reference sequence). Trimming removed 4 bases from V and 4 bases from J, with 10 bases in between. This CDR3 has 13 residues. The CDR3 regions of TCR beta were amplified from RNA transcripts. HTBI primers were used for first-round RT-PCR of the TCR CDR3. From the multiplex PCR reads, TCRdb called clonotypes with MiXCR, one entry per CDR3 protein. The data show 750,000 to 950,000 distinct CDR3 sequences, more than 30% seen once.

Sequenced sample: blood. This sequence originates from a young man with Graves' hyperthyroidism. The chain couples TRBV3-1 to TRBJ1-1, with D possibly being TRBD1 (6 bases). The CDR3 DNA sequence: TGTGCCAGCAGCCGGCTACAGGGCACTGAAGCTTTCTTT. This encodes CASSRLQGTEAFF. Full variable domain (remainder filled in from reference TRBV3-1 and TRBJ1-1): DTAVSQTPKYLVTQMGNDKSIKCEQNLGHDTMYWYKQDSKKFLKIMFSYNNKELIINETVPNRFSPKSPDKAHLNLHINSLELGDSAVYFCASSRLQGTEAFFGQGTRLTVV.